The 3 T cell receptor beta chains given below trace back to one sample, sequenced in a study of T cell responses to AZD1222 COVID-19 vaccine. Data came from immunoSEQ multiplex PCR; TCRdb stores just in-frame clones and leaves some out. The sample includes roughly 110,000 clones, around nine tenths of them seen just once. Source: peripheral blood, taken on day 0 of AZD1222 vaccination. The receptor set was obtained from an adult in good health.

The rearrangement uses TRBV18 and TRBJ2-7; 8 nucleotides align to TRBD2. The germline gives CDR1 KGHSH, CDR2 LQKENI. The J segment lost 2 bases and the V segment lost 3 bases, leaving 15 bases of the junction unmatched. CDR3 length: 18 residues. CDR3 nucleotides: TGTGCCAGCTCACCCCCGGGGGTTCTAGCGGGCCAAGCCTACGAGCAGTACTTC. This sequence encodes CASSPPGVLAGQAYEQYF.

The chain combines TRBV5-1 with TRBJ1-3; D is ambiguous. From germline, CDR1 is SGHRS and CDR2 YFSETQ. V gave up 1 base and J gave up 3 bases, with 8 bases separating them. The CDR3 totals 14 residues. CDR3 in DNA: TGCGCCAGCAGCTTGACCACAAATGGAAACACCATATATTTT. Translated: CASSLTTNGNTIYF.

V usage is TRBV4-3 and J usage is TRBJ2-6, with 10 bases identical to TRBD2. Trimming cost V 8 bases and J 3 bases; bases outside gene matches: 13. The germline CDR1 and CDR2 sequences are LGHNA and YSLEER. The CDR3 spans 18 residues. The CDR3 protein is CASCRVASGSYGANVLTF. Here the CDR3 DNA reads TGCGCCAGCTGCCGAGTGGCTAGCGGGAGTTATGGGGCCAACGTCCTGACTTTC.